Shown below are 7 T cell receptor beta chains from a single sample sequenced in a study of graft-versus-host responses after intestinal transplantation (dated by TCRdb to 2020 to 2023). Library construction relied on the immunoSEQ multiplex PCR assay. What TCRdb holds here is the immuneACCESS table cut down to in-frame rearrangements. Part of the clones is not present; checked against another copy, under half of the missing clones reflect an unresolved V gene, and the others are unexplained. In all, the sample holds 14,000 or so clones, and 70% to 85% of those were seen once. Of the sample, 3% to 4.5% is held by the ten largest clones. Dithiothreitol, EDTA incubations and collagenase D digestion were used to isolate intraepithelial and lamina propria lymphocytes from graft specimens. The sequences come from ileum tissue, collected approximately 27 days after intestinal transplant. These receptors originate from a human patient who received an intestinal transplant, so some T cells may come from the graft donor.

This clone was seen a single time. The CDR3 is CASSPGAQETQYF. CDR3 nucleotide sequence: TGTGCCAGCTCACCAGGGGCCCAAGAGACCCAGTACTTC. V gene TRBV18 combines with J gene TRBJ2-5, with a tentative D call TRBD1 (5 bases). The CDR3 covers 13 residues. Trimming took 2 bases from V and 1 from J, leaving 5 bases between them. Germline CDR1 reads KGHSH; CDR2 reads LQKENI.

V is TRBV2 and J is TRBJ1-5; unclear D gene. Trimming took off 6 bases at V and 2 bases at J, with 11 bases between the two ends. This CDR3 spans 14 amino acids. Germline V gene sequence: CDR1 SNHLY, CDR2 FYNNEI. The CDR3 is CASSHLTGNQPQHF. DNA of the CDR3: TGTGCCAGCAGCCATTTGACTGGCAATCAGCCCCAGCATTTT. Complete variable domain (other parts from reference TRBV2 and TRBJ1-5): EPEVTQTPSHQVTQMGQEVILRCVPISNHLYFYWYRQILGQKVEFLVSFYNNEISEKSEIFDDQFSVERPDGSNFTLKIRSTKLEDSAMYFCASSHLTGNQPQHFGDGTRLSIL.

The chain couples TRBV6-1 to TRBJ1-5, with 9 bases lining up with TRBD1. The CDR3 covers 14 residues. Per germline, CDR1 MNHNS and CDR2 SASEGT. Trimming at V came to 9 bases and at J to 5 bases, leaving 8 bases not matched to a gene. DNA for the CDR3: TGTGCCAGTAACTACAGGGGGCAGGATCAGCCCCAGCATTTT. Translated, it gives CASNYRGQDQPQHF.

The chain has TRBV28 and TRBJ1-5; D remains unclear. This CDR3 spans 15 amino acids. The germline gives CDR1 MDHEN, CDR2 SYDVKM. V was cut by 8 bases and J by 0 bases, with 14 bases left in between. The CDR3 is CASAEDLYSNQPQHF. CDR3 bases: TGTGCCAGCGCGGAGGACCTATATAGCAATCAGCCCCAGCATTTT.

The V call is TRBV7-6, the J call TRBJ2-1, with a tentative D call TRBD1 (5 bases). Germline V gene sequence: CDR1 SGHVS, CDR2 FNYEAQ. The CDR3 runs to 16 residues. The V gene lost 2 bases and the J gene lost 4 bases, with 15 bases spanning the gap. The CDR3 DNA sequence: TGTGCCAGCAGCTTATACCAGGGTGTGAGGTACAATGAGCAGTTCTTC. Protein: CASSLYQGVRYNEQFF.

This chain connects TRBV5-5 to TRBJ2-7, with D perhaps matching TRBD1 (5 bases). V shed 0 bases and J shed 7 bases, with 8 bases lying between them. This CDR3 spans 12 amino acids. Germline-derived CDR1 and CDR2 are SGHKS and YYEKEE (reference sequence). CDR3 coding DNA: TGTGCCAGCAGCTTGGAAGGGGAAGAGCAGTACGTC. Its translation: CASSLEGEEQYV.

The chain employs TRBV5-4 and TRBJ2-2; the D gene is possibly TRBD1 (5 bases). The CDR3 sequence is 12 residues long. Looked up from germline, CDR1 is SGHNT and CDR2 is YYREEE (reference sequence). Trimming pared 10 bases from V and 3 bases from J, leaving 10 bases between. The CDR3 DNA reads as TGTGCCGGGCAGGGTTACACCGGGGAGCTGTTTTTT. It codes for CAGQGYTGELFF.